A selection of T cell receptor beta chains follows, all from one sample in a study of blood T cell repertoires in COVID-19. Only in-frame clones appear in the TCRdb table, and some are missing; sequencing was by immunoSEQ multiplex PCR. The sample comprises 90,000 to 120,000 clones, approximately 85% of which are singletons, and over 2% rests with the top ten. Sample: peripheral blood. These receptors originate from a human donor in a cohort sampled during active COVID-19. CDR3s include the opening cysteine and the closing phenylalanine or tryptophan. D genes are given only for firm matches. Clone size is not always given. Where it is, it says once, few, many or a class for expanded clones.

-	TRBV24-1	TRBJ2-2	TRBD2	CATSDSGLREDTGELFF	TGTGCCACCAGTGATTCGGGACTAAGGGAGGACACCGGGGAGCTGTTTTTT
once	TRBV24-1	TRBJ2-1	TRBD1	CATSGTGGAEGNEQFF	TGTGCCACCAGTGGGACAGGGGGCGCGGAGGGCAATGAGCAGTTCTTC
-	TRBV6-5	TRBJ2-3	-	CASRHTPGPDTQYF	TGTGCCAGCAGACATACTCCAGGGCCAGATACGCAGTATTTT
-	TRBV13	TRBJ2-2	-	CASSLELTGELFF	TGTGCCAGCAGCTTAGAGCTTACCGGGGAGCTGTTTTTT
-	TRBV2	TRBJ2-3	TRBD1	CASTPSSGTGPTDTQYF	TGTGCCAGCACCCCATCGTCAGGGACAGGGCCCACAGATACGCAGTATTTT
-	TRBV2	TRBJ1-1	-	CASSPLDRLNTEAFF	TGTGCCAGCAGCCCTTTAGACAGACTGAACACTGAAGCTTTCTTT
few	TRBV6-2/TRBV6-3	TRBJ1-5	TRBD1	CASSYGTGLQPQHF	TGTGCCAGCAGTTACGGGACAGGGTTACAGCCCCAGCATTTT
-	TRBV2	TRBJ2-7	-	CASSDRTDYEQYF	TGTGCCAGCAGTGATCGGACAGACTACGAGCAGTACTTC
-	TRBV28	TRBJ1-1	TRBD1	CASSFLGQGVMNTEAFF	TGTGCCAGCAGTTTCCTCGGACAGGGCGTTATGAACACTGAAGCTTTCTTT
-	TRBV5-1	TRBJ2-5	-	CASSLEPAETQYF	TGCGCCAGCAGCTTGGAGCCAGCGGAGACCCAGTACTTC
-	TRBV27	TRBJ2-3	-	CASSPGLGSQYF	TGTGCCAGCAGTCCGGGACTTGGGTCGCAGTATTTT
-	TRBV4-2	TRBJ1-1	-	CASSQELGRGTEAFF	TGTGCCAGCAGCCAAGAATTGGGCCGGGGCACTGAAGCTTTCTTT
few	TRBV4-1	TRBJ1-2	TRBD1	CASSQTPGQGANGYTF	TGCGCCAGCAGCCAAACTCCGGGACAGGGGGCTAATGGCTACACCTTC
-	TRBV5-5	TRBJ2-7	-	CASSLAGTNYEQYF	TGTGCCAGCAGCTTAGCGGGGACAAACTACGAGCAGTACTTC
-	TRBV19	TRBJ1-1	TRBD1	CASSIGWGQVGTEAFF	TGTGCCAGTAGTATAGGTTGGGGACAGGTTGGGACTGAAGCTTTCTTT
-	TRBV6-2/TRBV6-3	TRBJ2-7	-	CASSRPPQRNLYEQYF	TGTGCCAGCAGTCGACCCCCCCAGCGGAACCTCTACGAGCAGTACTTC
-	TRBV27	TRBJ1-1	TRBD1	CASSPGQVSNTEAFF	TGTGCCAGCAGTCCCGGACAGGTCTCGAACACTGAAGCTTTCTTT
-	TRBV29-1	TRBJ1-1	-	CSVDASTEAFF	TGCAGCGTTGATGCCAGCACTGAAGCTTTCTTT
-	TRBV7-3	TRBJ2-6	-	CASSLGAGSPGANVLTF	TGTGCCAGCAGCTTAGGTGCGGGGTCGCCTGGGGCCAACGTCCTGACTTTC
-	TRBV6-5	TRBJ2-2	-	CASTPGTGELFF	TGTGCCAGCACCCCGGGGACCGGGGAGCTGTTTTTT
-	TRBV6-6	TRBJ1-3	-	CASIRLGGVNTIYF	TGTGCCAGCATTCGTTTAGGGGGGGTAAACACCATATATTTT
-	TRBV6-5	TRBJ2-3	-	CASSNGQGSDTQYF	TGTGCCAGCAGCAACGGGCAGGGATCAGATACGCAGTATTTT
few	TRBV27	TRBJ1-5	-	CASSLRVSNQPQHF	TGTGCCAGCAGTTTACGGGTGAGCAATCAGCCCCAGCATTTT
-	TRBV5-1	TRBJ2-1	-	CASSLIGGNEQFF	TGCGCCAGCAGCTTGATAGGGGGCAATGAGCAGTTCTTC
-	TRBV21-1	TRBJ2-5	-	CASSERGGANFPQETQYF	TGTGCCAGCAGCGAAAGAGGGGGGGCTAACTTTCCCCAAGAGACCCAGTACTTC
-	TRBV28	TRBJ1-3	TRBD1	CASSLNRGTSDTIYF	TGTGCCAGCAGTTTGAACAGGGGGACTTCGGACACCATATATTTT
once	TRBV18	TRBJ1-4	-	CASSPQGPYNEKLFF	TGTGCCAGCTCACCTCAGGGTCCTTATAATGAAAAACTGTTTTTT
once	TRBV28	TRBJ1-5	TRBD1	CASNKGDSQPQHF	TGTGCCAGCAACAAAGGGGACAGTCAGCCCCAGCATTTT
-	TRBV19	TRBJ1-1	-	CASKSESRVLEAFF	TGTGCCAGTAAGTCTGAATCGCGCGTGTTGGAAGCTTTCTTT
-	TRBV5-1	TRBJ1-4	TRBD1	CASSLAQGQGDGEKLFF	TGCGCCAGCAGCTTGGCTCAGGGACAGGGGGACGGGGAAAAACTGTTTTTT
-	TRBV5-1	TRBJ2-5	-	CASSLGQGGYLQETQYF	TGCGCCAGCAGCTTGGGCCAGGGAGGATATTTGCAAGAGACCCAGTACTTC
-	TRBV27	TRBJ1-2	-	CASSLSRQAGYTF	TGTGCCAGCAGTTTATCCAGGCAGGCTGGCTACACCTTC
many	TRBV7-7	TRBJ2-7	-	CASSPDGYEQYF	TGTGCTAGCAGCCCCGACGGGTACGAGCAGTACTTC
-	TRBV3-1/TRBV3-2	TRBJ2-7	TRBD1	CASSRLGQASYEQYF	TGTGCCAGCAGCCGCCTTGGACAGGCCTCCTACGAGCAGTACTTC
-	TRBV19	TRBJ2-2	-	CASTGTNTGELFF	TGTGCCAGTACAGGGACGAACACCGGGGAGCTGTTTTTT
-	TRBV7-8	TRBJ2-1	TRBD2	CASSSLAGGLGEQFF	TGTGCCAGCAGCTCCCTAGCGGGGGGGCTGGGAGAGCAGTTCTTC
-	TRBV28	TRBJ2-1	TRBD2	CASTPTSGLYNEQFF	TGTGCCAGCACCCCGACTAGCGGGCTATACAATGAGCAGTTCTTC
-	TRBV2	TRBJ2-1	-	CASSPYRVNEQFF	TGTGCCAGCAGTCCGTACAGGGTGAATGAGCAGTTCTTC
once	TRBV12-3/TRBV12-4	TRBJ2-3	-	CASSYWADTQYF	TGTGCCAGCAGTTATTGGGCGGATACGCAGTATTTT
-	TRBV29-1	TRBJ2-5	-	CSAAGGSLQETQYF	TGCAGCGCCGCCGGAGGCAGCCTGCAAGAGACCCAGTACTTC
once	TRBV12-3/TRBV12-4	TRBJ2-5	TRBD2	CASTLAGAETQYF	TGTGCCAGCACCTTAGCGGGAGCGGAGACCCAGTACTTC
-	TRBV15	TRBJ1-1	-	CATSRGGPNTEAFF	TGTGCCACCAGCAGGGGGGGACCGAACACTGAAGCTTTCTTT
once	TRBV9	TRBJ2-7	TRBD2	CARRGAGAGGSEEQYF	TGTGCCCGCCGCGGCGCGGGGGCGGGGGGCTCTGAGGAGCAGTACTTC
-	TRBV14	TRBJ2-1	TRBD1	CASSRQGAGEQFF	TGTGCCAGCAGCCGACAGGGGGCAGGCGAGCAGTTCTTC
few	TRBV7-9	TRBJ1-3	-	CASSLGTASGNTIYF	TGTGCCAGCAGCTTAGGGACAGCCTCTGGAAACACCATATATTTT
few	TRBV12-3/TRBV12-4	TRBJ1-3	-	CASSLSEGLIYF	TGTGCCAGCAGTTTATCGGAGGGACTCATATATTTT
once	TRBV28	TRBJ2-3	TRBD2	CASSLIRLAGDISTDTQYF	TGTGCCAGCAGTTTAATCCGGCTAGCGGGGGACATTAGCACAGATACGCAGTATTTT
few	TRBV7-3	TRBJ1-1	TRBD1	CASSVQGAPNTEAFF	TGTGCCAGCAGCGTCCAGGGGGCACCGAACACTGAAGCTTTCTTT
-	TRBV9	TRBJ2-1	-	CASTRWGGERYEQFF	TGTGCCAGCACCCGATGGGGGGGCGAAAGGTATGAGCAGTTCTTC
-	TRBV18	TRBJ2-3	-	CASFHSSTDTQYF	TGTGCCAGCTTCCACAGTTCCACAGATACGCAGTATTTT
-	TRBV2	TRBJ2-3	-	CASRDRSTDTQYF	TGTGCCAGCAGGGACAGAAGCACAGATACGCAGTATTTT
-	TRBV7-2	TRBJ2-1	-	CASSLALTAGWNEQFF	TGTGCCAGCAGCTTAGCTTTAACCGCGGGGTGGAATGAGCAGTTCTTC
-	TRBV19	TRBJ2-1	-	CASSGLAHSYNEQFF	TGTGCCAGTAGCGGGCTAGCGCACTCCTACAATGAGCAGTTCTTC